The 18 T cell receptor beta chains listed next were all sequenced from one sample in a study of blood T cell repertoires in COVID-19. The table came from immunoSEQ multiplex PCR; TCRdb's copy has only in-frame clones and leaves some out. The table shows 110,000 or so clones, with less than 85% occurring only once. Sequencing was performed on peripheral blood. The receptor set was obtained from a human donor in a cohort sampled during active COVID-19.

The V and J genes are TRBV7-9 and TRBJ2-4; 8 bases align to TRBD1. Germline lookup yields CDR1 SEHNR and CDR2 FQNEAQ (reference sequence). The V and J ends lost 5 bases and 0 bases, in that order; junction bases with no gene match: 6. The CDR3 covers 16 residues. The DNA for the CDR3 is TGTGCCAGCAGCCCGGACAGGGTCATAGCCAAAAACATTCAGTACTTC. Protein product: CASSPDRVIAKNIQYF.

The chain joins TRBV19 to TRBJ1-5; perhaps TRBD1 as D (6 bases). The V gene lost 5 bases and the J gene lost 7 bases, with 9 bases spanning the gap. Germline V lookup: CDR1 LNHDA, CDR2 SQIVND (reference sequence). This CDR3 is built from 12 residues. The CDR3 sequence: CASSPRGQPQHF. The CDR3 DNA follows: TGTGCCAGTAGTCCCAGGGGACAGCCCCAGCATTTT.

This chain links TRBV7-2 with TRBJ2-3; weak D call: TRBD1 (5 bases). Germline V gives CDR1 SGHTA, CDR2 FQGNSA. With 1 base removed from V and 6 bases from J, the gap between germline ends came to 11 bases. CDR3 length: 14 residues. Here the CDR3 reads CASSLVKGLDTQYF. In DNA, the CDR3 is TGTGCCAGCAGCTTAGTCAAGGGGCTGGATACGCAGTATTTT.

The chain combines TRBV7-9 with TRBJ1-4; 7 bases match TRBD1. Germline V gives CDR1 SEHNR, CDR2 FQNEAQ (reference sequence). V lost 5 bases and J lost 5; bases outside the gene matches: 8. This CDR3 region has 15 residues. CDR3 DNA sequence: TGTGCCAGCAGCCTTGGACAGGCCCCAAATGAAAAACTGTTTTTT. Its protein is CASSLGQAPNEKLFF.

The chain recombines TRBV7-9 with TRBJ2-3, with 7 bases identical to TRBD1. V was pared by 1 base and J by 4 bases, with 8 bases of the junction left unmatched. The CDR3 spans 16 residues. CDR1 and CDR2 (germline): SEHNR, FQNEAQ (reference sequence). The CDR3, as DNA: TGTGCCAGCAGCTTAGGAGACAGGGTGGGGCCAGATACGCAGTATTTT. Amino acid sequence: CASSLGDRVGPDTQYF.

Only a few counts were recorded for this clone. Compared with germline, one end of the junction differs, possibly owing to a read error. The V call is TRBV6-1, the J call TRBJ1-5, with 7 positions matching TRBD1. CDR3 length: 15 amino acids. The V gene's germline CDR1 is MNHNS and CDR2 SASEGT. For the CDR3, the DNA is TGTGCCAGCAGTGAATTAGGACAGGACCATCAACCCCAGCATTTT. It is translated as CASSELGQDHQPQHF.

This chain connects TRBV19 to TRBJ2-1; 7 positions match TRBD1. Trimming took 6 bases from V and 7 from J; bases not matched to a gene: 15. This CDR3 contains 16 residues. The germline V gene encodes CDR1 LNHDA and CDR2 SQIVND (reference sequence). The CDR3: CASRPAGGPNLNEQFF. CDR3 sequence (DNA): TGTGCCAGTAGACCGGCAGGGGGTCCTAACTTAAATGAGCAGTTCTTC.

V and J are TRBV6-5 and TRBJ1-2, with a weak D call TRBD1 (6 bases). The germline gives CDR1 MNHEY, CDR2 SVGAGI. The CDR3 consists of 13 residues. The V end was cut by 3 bases, the J end by 8 bases, with 13 bases between. As DNA, the CDR3 is TGTGCCAGCAGTTATCAGGCCAGGGGAGGCTACACCTTC. It translates to CASSYQARGGYTF.

The V call is TRBV29-1, the J call TRBJ1-2; 7 bases are a match to TRBD1. J lost 4 bases, V lost 4 bases, and 6 bases had no gene match. Germline V gene lookup returns CDR1 SQVTM and CDR2 ANQGSEA. The CDR3 contains 13 residues. DNA for the CDR3: TGCAGCGTTGGGGGCGGGACAGCCTATGGCTACACCTTC. The encoded protein is CSVGGGTAYGYTF.

The V and J genes are TRBV3-1 (or the pseudogene TRBV3-2) and TRBJ2-3, with D possibly being TRBD2 (6 bases). Between the trimmed V and J ends, which lost 4 bases and 2 bases, there was a span of 13 bases. Germline-derived CDR1 and CDR2 are LGHDT and YNNKEL (reference sequence). The CDR3 totals 15 residues. DNA of the CDR3: TGTGCCAGCAGCCCCCGGGGGACTCTCACAGATACGCAGTATTTT. It codes for CASSPRGTLTDTQYF.

The J gene is TRBJ2-7, the V gene TRBV6-5; D unresolved. V lost 6 bases and J 0 bases, leaving 9 bases between the germline ends. The CDR3 sequence is 13 residues long. Per germline, CDR1 MNHEY and CDR2 SVGAGI. The CDR3 DNA reads TGTGCCAGCAGGGTTCCCGGCTCCTACGAGCAGTACTTC. This encodes CASRVPGSYEQYF.

The J gene is TRBJ1-1, the V gene TRBV25-1, with D possibly matching TRBD1 (5 bases). V was trimmed by 6 bases and J by 5 bases, leaving 19 bases between them. The CDR3 is 15 amino acids. Germline loops: CDR1 MGHDK, CDR2 SYGVNS. CDR3 protein: CASSPPLGVETEAFF. The CDR3, as DNA: TGTGCCAGCAGCCCCCCCCTAGGGGTTGAAACTGAAGCTTTCTTT.

The chain employs TRBV6-6 and TRBJ2-6, with D unresolved. The CDR3 consists of 15 residues. Trimming took off 5 bases at V and 4 bases at J, with 12 bases between the two ends. Germline V gene lookup returns CDR1 MNHNY and CDR2 SVGAGI (reference sequence). DNA for the CDR3: TGTGCCAGCAGTAATGGAGTATCAGGGGCCAACGTCCTGACTTTC. The encoded protein is CASSNGVSGANVLTF.

The chain joins TRBV7-9 to TRBJ2-7; TRBD1 aligns across 9 bases. This CDR3 has 15 residues. The junction had 6 bases not matched to a gene; V was cut back by 5 bases and J by 1 base. Germline loops: CDR1 SEHNR, CDR2 FQNEAQ (reference sequence). The CDR3 DNA sequence: TGTGCCAGCAGCCTCGGGACAGGGAGTTCCTACGAGCAGTACTTC. The encoded protein is CASSLGTGSSYEQYF.

The rearrangement joins TRBV27 to TRBJ2-7, with TRBD1 matching over 7 bases. V lost 0 bases and J lost 0; bases outside the gene matches: 8. The CDR3 sequence is 17 residues long. CDR1 MNHEY and CDR2 SMNVEV come from the germline V gene (reference sequence). This CDR3 is CASSLSIVGTASYEQYF. For the CDR3, the DNA is TGTGCCAGCAGTTTATCGATCGTTGGGACAGCCTCCTACGAGCAGTACTTC.

CDR3 nucleotide sequence: TGTGCCAGCAGCTTGGGTAGAAACATTCAGTACTTC. Translating gives CASSLGRNIQYF. The gene calls are TRBV5-6 and TRBJ2-4; the D is unclear. Germline V gene sequence: CDR1 SGHDT, CDR2 YYEEEE. CDR3 length: 12 residues. V lost 0 bases and J 6 bases, leaving 4 bases between the germline ends.

The V call is TRBV7-7, the J call TRBJ2-1; D is possibly TRBD1 (6 bases). The CDR3 loop spans 12 amino acids. Trimming shortened V by 5 bases and J by 7 bases, and 9 bases separated the two germline ends. Germline CDR1 SSHAT, CDR2 FNYEAQ (reference sequence). The CDR3 DNA reads TGTGCCAGCAGCGCCACAGGGAATGAGCAGTTCTTC. Encoded protein: CASSATGNEQFF. The full variable domain, completed using reference TRBV7-7 and TRBJ2-1, is GAGVSQSPRYKVTKRGQDVTLRCDPISSHATLYWYQQALGQGPEFLTYFNYEAQPDKSGLPSDRFSAERPEGSISTLTIQRTEQRDSAMYRCASSATGNEQFFGPGTRLTVL.

The V and J genes are TRBV30 and TRBJ2-7; D may be TRBD1 (6 bases). The CDR3 spans 14 residues. Germline assignment: CDR1 GTSNPN and CDR2 SVGIG (reference sequence). The V and J ends lost 3 bases and 4 bases respectively, with 16 bases between them. This CDR3 reads CAWRDRDMLYEQYF. The DNA of the CDR3 is TGTGCCTGGAGGGATAGGGACATGCTTTACGAGCAGTACTTC. The variable domain in full, completed from reference TRBV30 and TRBJ2-7, reads SQTIHQWPATLVQPVGSPLSLECTVEGTSNPNLYWYRQAAGRGLQLLFYSVGIGQISSEVPQNLSASRPQDRQFILSSKKLLLSDSGFYLCAWRDRDMLYEQYFGPGTRLTVT.